This is a list of T cell receptor beta chains from one sample in a study of blood T cell repertoires in COVID-19. Clones were read by immunoSEQ multiplex PCR, and TCRdb kept only the in-frame ones, dropping some. Of approximately 200,000 clones listed, roughly four fifths are singletons. The sample consisted of PBMCs or T cells enriched from blood (not recorded which). These TCRs come from a man in his forties who had recovered from COVID-19. The CDR3 runs from the conserved cysteine through the conserved F or W. The D gene is left open where the match is weak. The listing skips clone size in some rows; elsewhere it reads once, few, many or a size class.

cdr3_aa cdr3_nt v_call d_call j_call clone_size
CASSFQGNTEAFF TGTGCCAGCAGCTTTCAGGGTAACACTGAAGCTTTCTTT TRBV7-2 - TRBJ1-1 -
CASSSSGQGAREVETQYF TGCGCCAGCAGCTCCTCCGGGCAGGGGGCGCGGGAAGTAGAGACCCAGTACTTC TRBV5-1 TRBD1 TRBJ2-5 -
CASSVERETGDEQFF TGTGCCAGCAGCGTAGAGCGGGAGACGGGGGATGAGCAGTTCTTC TRBV9 TRBD2 TRBJ2-1 -
CASTANLHTGGEKAFF TGTGCCAGCACCGCCAACCTCCATACAGGGGGAGAGAAAGCTTTCTTT TRBV7-9 TRBD1 TRBJ1-1 few
CASSQLAGVGNTGELFF TGTGCTAGCAGCCAACTAGCGGGAGTAGGAAACACCGGGGAGCTGTTTTTT TRBV7-7 TRBD2 TRBJ2-2 -
CASSLDRDNEQFF TGTGCCAGCAGCTTGGACAGGGACAATGAGCAGTTCTTC TRBV5-4 - TRBJ2-1 -
CASSVQVAGSYNEQFF TGTGCCAGTAGTGTTCAGGTAGCGGGCTCCTACAATGAGCAGTTCTTC TRBV19 TRBD2 TRBJ2-1 few
CASSPFGTSGMNTGELFF TGTGCCAGCAGCCCTTTCGGGACTAGCGGCATGAACACCGGGGAGCTGTTTTTT TRBV14 TRBD2 TRBJ2-2 -
CASSPSVTDTQYF TGTGCCAGCTCACCTAGCGTGACAGATACGCAGTATTTT TRBV18 - TRBJ2-3 -
CASSPDTGGAGGYTF TGTGCCAGCAGCCCCGATACGGGGGGGGCCGGAGGCTACACCTTC TRBV11-2 - TRBJ1-2 -
CASSYSKVRGYNEQFF TGTGCCAGCAGTTACTCGAAGGTTCGGGGGTACAATGAGCAGTTCTTC TRBV6-2/TRBV6-3 - TRBJ2-1 -
CASSQDKPSGGDSTDTQYF TGTGCCAGCAGCCAAGATAAGCCCAGCGGGGGGGATAGCACAGATACGCAGTATTTT TRBV3-1/TRBV3-2 TRBD2 TRBJ2-3 few
CASSRTRGETQYF TGTGCCAGCAGCCGCACTAGAGGGGAGACCCAGTACTTC TRBV7-3 - TRBJ2-5 -
CASSFGQGASEKLFF TGTGCCAGCAGCTTCGGACAGGGGGCAAGTGAAAAACTGTTTTTT TRBV7-9 TRBD1 TRBJ1-4 -
CASSEGQGGYQPQHF TGTGCCAGCAGTGAAGGACAGGGTGGGTATCAGCCCCAGCATTTT TRBV2 TRBD1 TRBJ1-5 -
CASSLSAVWGDTGELFF TGCGCCAGCAGCTTGAGCGCTGTCTGGGGGGACACCGGGGAGCTGTTTTTT TRBV5-1 - TRBJ2-2 -
CASSLGGQRSFLEKLFF TGTGCCAGCAGCTTGGGGGGACAGCGCTCTTTTCTGGAAAAACTGTTTTTT TRBV5-4 TRBD1 TRBJ1-4 -
CASSRLTGGSEKLFF TGTGCCAGCTCACGCTTGACAGGGGGTAGTGAAAAACTGTTTTTT TRBV18 TRBD1 TRBJ1-4 -
CASRKDRASTEAFF TGTGCCAGCAGGAAGGACAGGGCTTCCACTGAAGCTTTCTTT TRBV5-4 TRBD1 TRBJ1-1 -
CASSLLQSNQPQHF TGTGCCAGCAGCTTACTCCAGTCGAATCAGCCCCAGCATTTT TRBV7-9 - TRBJ1-5 -